The sequence of this TCR beta chain was determined in a study of beta chain features in type 1 diabetes. For this clone: Its target is not known.

As every portion of the isolated RNA was reverse transcribed, the sequencing read expressed TCRB transcripts. The assay was immunoSEQ multiplex PCR, and TCRdb's table has in-frame clones only and misses some. Seen here are 130,000 to 150,000 clones, roughly an eighth observed once, and the top ten hold less than 1.5%. Germline V gives CDR1 LNHDA, CDR2 SQIVND (reference sequence). This CDR3 region has 13 residues. Between the trimmed V and J ends, which lost 3 bases and 11 bases, there was a span of 13 bases. Regarding the study as a whole: Cells that show high TCR expression could be over-represented by cDNA sequencing. For type 1 diabetes patients, VDJ junctions showed fewer insertions and more deletions. TCRB CDR3s from Type 1 diabetes patients were moderately but significantly shorter in all four CD4+ subsets.

Sequenced material: central memory CD4+ T cells from blood. This chain joins TRBV19 and TRBJ1-4; no firm D call. The source is a man between 18 and 35 years old with type 1 diabetes. The DNA for the CDR3 is TGTGCCAGTAGTATCGTCCGGACCGGGAAACTGTTTTTT. Translation: CASSIVRTGKLFF. The whole variable domain, remainder taken from reference TRBV19 and TRBJ1-4, is DGGITQSPKYLFRKEGQNVTLSCEQNLNHDAMYWYRQDPGQGLRLIYYSQIVNDFQKGDIAEGYSVSREKKESFPLTVTSAQKNPTAFYLCASSIVRTGKLFFGSGTQLSVL.